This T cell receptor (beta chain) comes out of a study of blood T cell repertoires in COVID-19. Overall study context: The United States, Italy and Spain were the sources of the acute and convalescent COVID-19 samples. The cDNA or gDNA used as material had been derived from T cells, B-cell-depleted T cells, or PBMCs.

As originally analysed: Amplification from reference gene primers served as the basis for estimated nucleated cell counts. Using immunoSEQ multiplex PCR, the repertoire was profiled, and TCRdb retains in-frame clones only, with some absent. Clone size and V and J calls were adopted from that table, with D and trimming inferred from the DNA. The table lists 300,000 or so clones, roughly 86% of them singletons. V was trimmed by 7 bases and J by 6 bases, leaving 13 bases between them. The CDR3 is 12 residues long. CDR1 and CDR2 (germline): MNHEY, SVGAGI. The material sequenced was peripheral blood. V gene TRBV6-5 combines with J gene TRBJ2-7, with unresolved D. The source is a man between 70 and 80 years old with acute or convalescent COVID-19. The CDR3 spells CASKNIPGEQYF. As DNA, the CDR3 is TGTGCCAGCAAAAACATCCCAGGCGAGCAGTACTTC.